The T cell receptor (beta chain) under discussion was sequenced for a study of response to subunit inactivated influenza vaccine. TCRdb analysed the RT-PCR reads with MiXCR anew, one entry per CDR3 protein. The sample lists 300,000 to 350,000 distinct CDR3 sequences, approximately 23% occurring once. As regards this clonotype: Its antigen is unidentified.

The germline V gene encodes CDR1 KGHSH and CDR2 LQKENI. This CDR3 is built from 16 residues. With 1 base removed from V and 5 bases from J, the gap between germline ends came to 18 bases. Overall study results and limits: There was a suggestion from the authors that each seasonal influenza vaccination recruits few new T cells.

The TCR originated in a man aged 45 to 70 who received an inactivated influenza vaccine. The V gene is TRBV18, the J gene TRBJ2-7; D may correspond to TRBD1 or TRBD2 (6 bases each). Sequenced here: PBMCs from blood, sampled less than 22 months after vaccination. Here the CDR3 DNA reads TGTGCCAGCTCACCACTCAAGGTCGGGGGCAGGAACGAGCAGTACTTC. Translated, it gives CASSPLKVGGRNEQYF.